These 24 T cell receptor beta chains were all obtained from the same sample, sequenced in a study of blood T cell repertoires in COVID-19. TCRdb keeps only in-frame clones here, not all; method: immunoSEQ multiplex PCR. The sample holds 250,000 or so clones, 86% seen once. Sequencing input: peripheral blood. The receptor source for this set is a man at least 80 years old with acute or convalescent COVID-19.

The chain is built from TRBV2 and TRBJ1-4; no clear D gene. The CDR3 extends over 13 amino acids. With 4 bases removed from V and 3 bases from J, the gap between germline ends came to 6 bases. Germline assignment: CDR1 SNHLY and CDR2 FYNNEI. CDR3: CASSGTANEKLFF. In DNA, the CDR3 is TGTGCCAGCAGTGGAACGGCTAATGAAAAACTGTTTTTT.

In its sample, this clone was seen a few times. The chain uses TRBV28 and TRBJ1-2, with 12 nucleotides matching TRBD1. CDR3 length: 15 amino acids. The germline gives CDR1 MDHEN, CDR2 SYDVKM. V shed 4 bases, J shed 2 bases, and the junction held 2 bases outside the gene matches. The CDR3 sequence: CASSSGTGGNYGYTF. CDR3 bases: TGTGCCAGCAGTTCCGGGACAGGGGGCAACTATGGCTACACCTTC.

V gene TRBV27 combines with J gene TRBJ2-1; unclear D gene. CDR1 and CDR2 (germline): MNHEY, SMNVEV (reference sequence). The CDR3 contains 14 residues. Trimming shortened V by 3 bases and J by 5 bases, and 11 bases separated the two germline ends. CDR3 bases: TGTGCCAGCAGTTTTATCCACTTGGACAATGAGCAGTTCTTC. It codes for CASSFIHLDNEQFF.

The chain couples TRBV19 to TRBJ1-1, with no clear D. This CDR3 is 15 amino acids long. Germline values: CDR1 LNHDA, CDR2 SQIVND (reference sequence). V lost 3 bases, J lost 3 bases, and 14 bases lay in between. The CDR3 bases are TGTGCCAGTAGTATTAAATCAGTCCTTGACACTGAAGCTTTCTTT. Amino acids: CASSIKSVLDTEAFF.

The V gene is TRBV6-2 or TRBV6-3, the J gene TRBJ2-3, with a tentative D call TRBD1 (6 bases). The V gene lost 2 bases and the J gene lost 6 bases, with 21 bases spanning the gap. The CDR3 consists of 17 residues. The germline gives CDR1 MNHEY, CDR2 SVGEGT. The CDR3: CASSYVGTIRAQDTQYF. As DNA, the CDR3 is TGTGCCAGCAGTTACGTGGGGACAATAAGGGCCCAGGATACGCAGTATTTT.

This rearrangement joins TRBV12-3 or TRBV12-4 to TRBJ1-5; TRBD1 agrees at 8 bases. This CDR3 is built from 13 residues. Germline trimming cut 6 bases from V and 6 bases from J; bases unmatched to any gene: 4. Here the CDR3 DNA reads TGTGCCAGCAGCCGACAGGGGAGTCAGCCCCAGCATTTT. It codes for CASSRQGSQPQHF.

The rearrangement uses TRBV5-1 and TRBJ2-1; TRBD2 aligns across 7 bases. This CDR3 is 16 amino acids long. The junction had 7 bases not matched to a gene; V was cut back by 4 bases and J by 0 bases. CDR1 is SGHRS and CDR2 is YFSETQ in the germline V gene. CDR3 DNA: TGCGCCAGCAGCCTACAGACTAGCAGCTCCTACAATGAGCAGTTCTTC. This gives the protein CASSLQTSSSYNEQFF.

The V call is TRBV3-1 (or the pseudogene TRBV3-2), the J call TRBJ1-2; D unresolved. V lost 1 base, J lost 7 bases, and 19 bases lay in between. Germline V CDR1 and CDR2: LGHDT, YNNKEL (reference sequence). This CDR3 contains 16 residues. DNA of the CDR3: TGTGCCAGCAGCCAAGGCCCGGCCACCCAGGAAAGTGGCTACACCTTC. Protein product: CASSQGPATQESGYTF.

V is TRBV27 and J is TRBJ2-3; D perhaps matches TRBD1 (5 bases). Germline V gives CDR1 MNHEY, CDR2 SMNVEV (reference sequence). The CDR3 totals 15 residues. Trimming shortened V by 2 bases and J by 0 bases, and 9 bases separated the two germline ends. The CDR3 reads CASSLRPGSTDTQYF. The CDR3 DNA sequence: TGTGCCAGCAGTTTACGTCCAGGGAGCACAGATACGCAGTATTTT.

The chain recombines TRBV2 with TRBJ1-5; possibly TRBD1 for D (5 bases). Trimming left V 6 bases short and J 4 bases short, with 13 bases between. CDR1 is SNHLY, CDR2 FYNNEI, per germline. The CDR3 is made up of 14 amino acids. CDR3 DNA: TGTGCCAGCAGAGCCAGGGTAGTTAATCAGCCCCAGCATTTT. It translates to CASRARVVNQPQHF. Using reference TRBV2 and TRBJ1-5 for the parts outside the CDR3, the full variable domain is EPEVTQTPSHQVTQMGQEVILRCVPISNHLYFYWYRQILGQKVEFLVSFYNNEISEKSEIFDDQFSVERPDGSNFTLKIRSTKLEDSAMYFCASRARVVNQPQHFGDGTRLSIL.

The chain carries TRBV19 and TRBJ2-2; tentatively, D is TRBD1 (5 bases). Germline CDR1 LNHDA, CDR2 SQIVND (reference sequence). Trimming cost V 3 bases and J 2 bases, with 10 bases left between them. The CDR3 has 15 amino acids. CDR3 protein: CASSISQGNTGELFF. In DNA, the CDR3 is TGTGCCAGTAGTATCAGCCAGGGTAACACCGGGGAGCTGTTTTTT. Based on the CDR3 plus reference TRBV19 and TRBJ2-2, the full variable domain is DGGITQSPKYLFRKEGQNVTLSCEQNLNHDAMYWYRQDPGQGLRLIYYSQIVNDFQKGDIAEGYSVSREKKESFPLTVTSAQKNPTAFYLCASSISQGNTGELFFGEGSRLTVL.

This clone was found once. The V call is TRBV28, the J call TRBJ1-3; D is perhaps TRBD1 (5 bases). Deletions cut 6 bases from V and 0 bases from J, with 15 bases between. CDR3 length: 16 amino acids. The germline V gene has CDR1 MDHEN and CDR2 SYDVKM. This CDR3 reads CASSKQVLSSGNTIYF. In DNA, the CDR3 is TGTGCCAGCAGCAAACAGGTCCTGAGCTCTGGAAACACCATATATTTT.

This rearrangement joins TRBV5-1 to TRBJ1-1; 11 bases align to TRBD1. The germline gives CDR1 SGHRS, CDR2 YFSETQ. There are 14 residues in the CDR3. V gave up 0 bases and J gave up 8 bases; unmatched junction bases: 3. Written as DNA, the CDR3 is TGCGCCAGCAGCTTGGGGACAGGGGGCGCGGAAGCTTTCTTT. Its protein product is CASSLGTGGAEAFF.

V is TRBV25-1 and J is TRBJ1-2, with TRBD1 matching over 8 bases. The CDR3 spans 12 residues. Germline values: CDR1 MGHDK, CDR2 SYGVNS. V was clipped by 6 bases and J by 7 bases; unmatched bases: 4. CDR3 residues: CASRQGALGYTF. CDR3 DNA: TGTGCCAGCAGGCAGGGGGCGCTTGGCTACACCTTC.

This clone was seen a single time. The chain employs TRBV5-5 and TRBJ1-1; D is unclear. Deletions cut 2 bases from V and 2 bases from J, with 7 bases between. The CDR3 extends over 13 amino acids. Germline-derived CDR1 and CDR2 are SGHKS and YYEKEE (reference sequence). This CDR3 is CASSFILNTEAFF. Here the CDR3 DNA reads TGTGCCAGCAGCTTTATACTTAACACTGAAGCTTTCTTT. The full variable domain, rest sourced from reference TRBV5-5 and TRBJ1-1, is DAGVTQSPTHLIKTRGQQVTLRCSPISGHKSVSWYQQVLGQGPQFIFQYYEKEERGRGNFPDRFSARQFPNYSSELNVNALLLGDSALYLCASSFILNTEAFFGQGTRLTVV.

This clone appeared once. CDR3 amino acids: CASSPRQGGVNTEAFF. Here the CDR3 DNA reads TGTGCCAGCAGCCCGCGACAGGGGGGCGTTAACACTGAAGCTTTCTTT. The chain carries TRBV3-1 (or the pseudogene TRBV3-2) and TRBJ1-1; 9 bases are shared with TRBD1. This CDR3 is built from 16 residues. V dropped 4 bases and J dropped 2; count of bases not matched to a gene: 8. Germline assignment: CDR1 LGHDT and CDR2 YNNKEL (reference sequence).

This clone was found once. J is TRBJ1-6 and V is TRBV28, with D uncertain. V lost 10 bases, J lost 0 bases, and 7 bases lay in between. The germline CDR1 and CDR2 sequences are MDHEN and SYDVKM. The CDR3 length is 13 residues. The CDR3 bases are TGTGCCATCAGGAGCTCCTATAATTCACCCCTCCACTTT. This translates into CAIRSSYNSPLHF.

The J gene is TRBJ2-7, the V gene TRBV5-1; the match to TRBD1 covers 8 bases. The germline CDR1 and CDR2 sequences are SGHRS and YFSETQ. CDR3 length: 13 residues. The V segment lost 4 bases and the J segment 5 bases; nucleotides outside the gene matches: 5. In DNA form, the CDR3 reads TGCGCCAGCAGCGGACAGGGTAACCACGAGCAGTACTTC. Its translation: CASSGQGNHEQYF.

The V gene is TRBV11-3, the J gene TRBJ2-6; no clear D. V lost 5 bases and J lost 1, with 9 bases in between. From germline, CDR1 is SGHNT and CDR2 YENEEA. The CDR3 totals 15 residues. CDR3 bases: TGTGCCAGCAGCCCAGATGCTTCTGGGGCCAACGTCCTGACTTTC. Residues: CASSPDASGANVLTF.

The chain recombines TRBV6-6 with TRBJ2-2; 7 nucleotides agree with TRBD2. The CDR3 extends over 15 amino acids. V lost 5 bases to trimming and J lost 4 bases; unmatched junction nucleotides: 7. Germline CDR1 MNHNY, CDR2 SVGAGI (reference sequence). CDR3 region: CASSPISGGTGELFF. The DNA for the CDR3 is TGTGCCAGCAGTCCGATTTCGGGAGGCACCGGGGAGCTGTTTTTT.

V is TRBV28 and J is TRBJ1-2; D unresolved. The V gene's germline CDR1 is MDHEN and CDR2 SYDVKM. This CDR3 comprises 12 residues. With 6 bases removed from V and 0 bases from J, the gap between germline ends came to 5 bases. CDR3 residues: CASRSTNYGYTF. DNA of the CDR3: TGTGCCAGCAGGTCTACTAACTATGGCTACACCTTC.

The chain employs TRBV7-2 and TRBJ2-1; 10 positions agree with TRBD2. The CDR3 is 17 amino acids. Germline lookup yields CDR1 SGHTA and CDR2 FQGNSA. V was clipped by 5 bases and J by 7 bases; unmatched bases: 14. CDR3: CASSPGSGGAKGNEQFF. CDR3 DNA: TGTGCCAGCAGCCCCGGCAGCGGGGGGGCCAAAGGAAATGAGCAGTTCTTC.

CDR3 amino acids: CASSVGAVQEAFF. Here the CDR3 DNA reads TGTGCCAGCAGTGTAGGGGCCGTCCAAGAAGCTTTCTTT. The chain recombines TRBV25-1 with TRBJ1-1; D perhaps matches TRBD1 (5 bases). The CDR3 loop spans 13 amino acids. Germline V gene data show CDR1 as MGHDK and CDR2 as SYGVNS. Trimming shortened V by 4 bases and J by 8 bases, and 14 bases separated the two germline ends.

The CDR3 loop is CASSGGQVHYNEQFF. The DNA of the CDR3 is TGTGCCAGCAGCGGGGGACAGGTTCACTACAATGAGCAGTTCTTC. The V and J genes are TRBV5-4 and TRBJ2-1; 8 positions match TRBD1. This CDR3 is 15 amino acids long. Germline values: CDR1 SGHNT, CDR2 YYREEE (reference sequence). V shed 4 bases, J shed 3 bases, and the junction held 6 bases outside the gene matches. Based on the CDR3 plus reference TRBV5-4 and TRBJ2-1, the full variable domain is ETGVTQSPTHLIKTRGQQVTLRCSSQSGHNTVSWYQQALGQGPQFIFQYYREEENGRGNFPPRFSGLQFPNYSSELNVNALELDDSALYLCASSGGQVHYNEQFFGPGTRLTVL.